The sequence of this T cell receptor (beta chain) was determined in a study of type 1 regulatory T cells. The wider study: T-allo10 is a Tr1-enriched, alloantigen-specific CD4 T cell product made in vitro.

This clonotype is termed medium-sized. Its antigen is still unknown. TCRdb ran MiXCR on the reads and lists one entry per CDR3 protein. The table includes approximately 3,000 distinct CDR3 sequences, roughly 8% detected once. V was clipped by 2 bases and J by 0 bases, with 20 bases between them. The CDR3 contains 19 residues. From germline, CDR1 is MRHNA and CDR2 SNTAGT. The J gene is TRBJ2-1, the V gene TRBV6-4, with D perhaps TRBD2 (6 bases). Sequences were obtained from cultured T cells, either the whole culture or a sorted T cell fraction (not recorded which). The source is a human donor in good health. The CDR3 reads CASSDAAGRTYRSYNEQFF. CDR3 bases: TGTGCCAGCAGTGACGCGGCGGGACGTACCTACCGCTCCTACAATGAGCAGTTCTTC.